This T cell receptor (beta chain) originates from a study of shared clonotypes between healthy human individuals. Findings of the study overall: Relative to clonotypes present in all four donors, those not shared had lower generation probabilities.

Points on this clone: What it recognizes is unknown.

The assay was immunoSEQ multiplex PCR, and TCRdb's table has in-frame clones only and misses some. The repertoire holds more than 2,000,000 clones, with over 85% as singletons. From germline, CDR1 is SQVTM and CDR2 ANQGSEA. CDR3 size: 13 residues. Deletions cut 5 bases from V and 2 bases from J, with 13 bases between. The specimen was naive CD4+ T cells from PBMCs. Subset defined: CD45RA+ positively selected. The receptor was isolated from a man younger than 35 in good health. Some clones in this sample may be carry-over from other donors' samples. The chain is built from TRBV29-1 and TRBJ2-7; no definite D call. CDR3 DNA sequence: TGCAGCGTTCAGGAGACGGTACCCTACGAGCAGTACTTC. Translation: CSVQETVPYEQYF.